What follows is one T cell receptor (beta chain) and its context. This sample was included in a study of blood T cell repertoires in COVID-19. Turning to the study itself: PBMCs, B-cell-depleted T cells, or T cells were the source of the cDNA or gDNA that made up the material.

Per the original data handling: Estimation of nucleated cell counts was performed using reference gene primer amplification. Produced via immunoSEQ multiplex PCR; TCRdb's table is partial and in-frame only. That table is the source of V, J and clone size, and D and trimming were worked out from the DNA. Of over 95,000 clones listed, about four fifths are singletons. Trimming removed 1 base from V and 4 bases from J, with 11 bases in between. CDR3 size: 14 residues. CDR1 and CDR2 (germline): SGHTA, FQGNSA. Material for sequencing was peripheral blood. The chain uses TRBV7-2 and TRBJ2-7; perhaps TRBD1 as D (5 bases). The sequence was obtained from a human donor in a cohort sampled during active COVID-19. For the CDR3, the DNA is TGTGCCAGCAGCTTAGGGGGCGCAGTTTACGAGCAGTACTTC. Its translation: CASSLGGAVYEQYF.